This T cell receptor beta chain was sequenced during a study of OX40 agonist ivuxolimab in advanced cancers. The germline CDR1 and CDR2 sequences are MDHEN and SYDVKM. The CDR3 contains 19 residues. Between the trimmed V and J ends, which lost 2 bases and 0 bases, there was a span of 23 bases. Clones were read by immunoSEQ multiplex PCR, and TCRdb kept only the in-frame ones, dropping some. The sample consists of around 67,000 clones, around 89% of them appearing once. The study's findings and limits: On average, CD8+ T cells had more expanded clones than CD4+.

Points on this clone: Its matching antigen is unknown.

Patients were ineligible given autoimmune disease history or systemic immunosuppression. The specimen was CD4+ or CD8+ T cells sorted from blood, collected in a trial of the OX40 agonist ivuxolimab. This TCR was sampled from an adult with an advanced solid tumor such as melanoma, head and neck, liver or kidney cancer. The V and J genes are TRBV28 and TRBJ2-7, with D perhaps matching TRBD2 (6 bases). CDR3 region: CASSLREWAVDRYSYEQYF. CDR3 coding DNA: TGTGCCAGCAGTTTACGGGAGTGGGCGGTAGACCGATACTCCTACGAGCAGTACTTC.